A single sample gave rise to the 3 T cell receptor beta chains below, sequenced in a study of vaccination and CD4 T cells after COVID-19. Cultured CD4+ T-cell DNA underwent Oncomine TCR Beta short-read sequencing. TCRdb fed the PCR reads into MiXCR, producing one record per CDR3 protein. The repertoire has around 9,200 distinct CDR3 sequences, approximately 63% of them found once; the top ten carry around 25%. Treatment specified: approximately 9-day PBMC culture with coronavirus spike peptide pools or control peptides (ViraFEST assay). The antigens for these receptors are not known. Sequencing used CD4+ T cells from blood, cultured in vitro. These receptors were collected from a human donor who had recovered from COVID-19.

This clonotype has a handful of counts. This chain joins TRBV20-1 and TRBJ2-7; TRBD1 is a possible D gene (5 bases). V lost 3 bases and J 3 bases, leaving 9 bases between the germline ends. In germline, CDR1 is DFQATT, CDR2 SNEGSKA (reference sequence). The CDR3 runs to 12 residues. The CDR3 here is CSARTVDYEQYF. The CDR3 DNA follows: TGCAGTGCTAGGACAGTAGACTACGAGCAGTACTTC.

The chain combines TRBV5-1 with TRBJ2-7, with a weak D call TRBD1 (5 bases). V was trimmed by 2 bases and J by 2 bases, leaving 14 bases between them. Germline values: CDR1 SGHRS, CDR2 YFSETQ. The CDR3 runs 15 residues. The CDR3 sequence is CASSLQDSYPYEQYF. CDR3 DNA sequence: TGCGCCAGCAGCTTACAAGACAGCTACCCCTACGAGCAGTACTTC.

In its sample, this clonotype was seen once. The chain combines TRBV7-2 with TRBJ2-7; D ambiguous. The V gene's germline CDR1 is SGHTA and CDR2 FQGNSA. This CDR3 is built from 15 residues. V was clipped by 3 bases and J by 6 bases, with 18 bases between them. In DNA, the CDR3 is TGTGCCAGCAGCTTCGCCCCCGGGCTCCCTGGCGAGCAGTACTTC. It encodes CASSFAPGLPGEQYF. Full variable domain (missing parts from reference TRBV7-2 and TRBJ2-7): GAGVSQSPSNKVTEKGKDVELRCDPISGHTALYWYRQSLGQGLEFLIYFQGNSAPDKSGLPSDRFSAERTGGSVSTLTIQRTQQEDSAVYLCASSFAPGLPGEQYFGPGTRLTVT.